The clone carrying this T cell receptor beta chain was recorded many times. The antigen is unknown. This sample is drawn from a study of T cell repertoires in cytomegalovirus infection. Turning to the study itself: Both CMV infection and a matching HLA type were indicated by public TCR beta signatures.

General study findings and limits: CMV carriers with the relevant HLA were identified by cumulative public TCR beta family frequency.

MiXCR, run by TCRdb on the reads, gives a single entry per CDR3 protein. The table shows 130,000 or so distinct CDR3 sequences, with about 6.1% occurring only once. Source material: PBMCs. This TCR was sampled from a human donor in good health (CMV status not recorded). Some clones in this sample may be carry-over from other donors' samples.

The DNA of the CDR3 is TGTGCCAGCAGCCGTCGACAGGGTACAGATACGCAGTATTTT. Protein product: CASSRRQGTDTQYF. The chain carries TRBV7-2 and TRBJ2-3; 7 bases line up with TRBD1. The CDR3 length is 14 residues. Trimming at V came to 5 bases and at J to 3 bases, leaving 5 bases not matched to a gene. The V gene's germline CDR1 is SGHTA and CDR2 FQGNSA.